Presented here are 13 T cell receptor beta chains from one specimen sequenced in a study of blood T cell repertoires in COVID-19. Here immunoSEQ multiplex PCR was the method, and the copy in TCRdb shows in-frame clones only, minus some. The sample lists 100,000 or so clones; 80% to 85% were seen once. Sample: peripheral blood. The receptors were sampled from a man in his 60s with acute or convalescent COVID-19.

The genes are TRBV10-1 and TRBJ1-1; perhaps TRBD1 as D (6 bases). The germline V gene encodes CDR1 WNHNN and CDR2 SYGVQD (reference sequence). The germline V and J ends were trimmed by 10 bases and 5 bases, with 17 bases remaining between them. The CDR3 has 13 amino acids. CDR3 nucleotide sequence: TGCGCCATCCCGGGGGGCAGCGAGACTGAAGCTTTCTTT. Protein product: CAIPGGSETEAFF.

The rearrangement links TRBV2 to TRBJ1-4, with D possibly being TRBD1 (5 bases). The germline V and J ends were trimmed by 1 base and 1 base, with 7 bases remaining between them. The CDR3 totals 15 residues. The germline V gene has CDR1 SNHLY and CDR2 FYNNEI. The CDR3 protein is CASSEEGITNEKLFF. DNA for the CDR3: TGTGCCAGCAGTGAAGAGGGGATAACTAATGAAAAACTGTTTTTT.

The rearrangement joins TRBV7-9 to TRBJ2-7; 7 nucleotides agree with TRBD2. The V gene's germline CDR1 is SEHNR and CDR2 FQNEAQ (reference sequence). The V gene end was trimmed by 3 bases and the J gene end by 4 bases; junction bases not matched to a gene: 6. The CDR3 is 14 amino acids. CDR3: CASSFSASGYEQYV. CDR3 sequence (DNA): TGTGCCAGCAGCTTCAGCGCTAGCGGATACGAGCAGTACGTC.

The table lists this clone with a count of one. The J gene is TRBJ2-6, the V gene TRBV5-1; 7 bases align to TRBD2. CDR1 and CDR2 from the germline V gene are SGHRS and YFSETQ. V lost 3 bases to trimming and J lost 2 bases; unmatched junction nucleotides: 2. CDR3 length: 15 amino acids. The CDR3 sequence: CASSSGGAGANVLTF. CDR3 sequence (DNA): TGCGCCAGCAGCTCGGGGGGTGCTGGGGCCAACGTCCTGACTTTC.

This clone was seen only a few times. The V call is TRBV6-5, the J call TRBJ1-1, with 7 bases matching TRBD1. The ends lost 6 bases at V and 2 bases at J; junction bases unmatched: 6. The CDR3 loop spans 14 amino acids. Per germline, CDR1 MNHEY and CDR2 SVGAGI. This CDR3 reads CASRRDSRNTEAFF. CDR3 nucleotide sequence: TGTGCCAGCAGGCGGGACAGCCGAAACACTGAAGCTTTCTTT.

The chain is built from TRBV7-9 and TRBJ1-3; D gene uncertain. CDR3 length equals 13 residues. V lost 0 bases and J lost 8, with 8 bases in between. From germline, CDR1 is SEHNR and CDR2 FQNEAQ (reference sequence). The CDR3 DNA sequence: TGTGCCAGCAGCTTAGCCAGTCTGGACACCATATATTTT. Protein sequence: CASSLASLDTIYF.

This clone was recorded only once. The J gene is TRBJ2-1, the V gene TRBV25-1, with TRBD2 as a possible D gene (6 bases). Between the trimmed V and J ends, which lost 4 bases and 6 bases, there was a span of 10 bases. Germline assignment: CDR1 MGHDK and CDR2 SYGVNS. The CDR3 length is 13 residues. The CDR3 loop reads CASSGGIANEQFF. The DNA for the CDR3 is TGTGCCAGCAGTGGCGGGATTGCCAATGAGCAGTTCTTC.

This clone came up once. CDR3 bases: TGTGCCATACAGGGAACCACTGAAGCTTTCTTT. It specifies CAIQGTTEAFF. The chain links TRBV6-5 to TRBJ1-1, with a possible D match to TRBD1 (6 bases). Per germline, CDR1 MNHEY and CDR2 SVGAGI. The V end was cut by 10 bases, the J end by 4 bases, with 10 bases between. CDR3 length: 11 amino acids.

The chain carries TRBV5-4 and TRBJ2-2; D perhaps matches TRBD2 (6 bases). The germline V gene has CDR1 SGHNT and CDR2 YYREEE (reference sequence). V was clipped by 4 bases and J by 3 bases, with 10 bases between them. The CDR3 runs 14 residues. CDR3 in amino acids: CASSSPSDTGELFF. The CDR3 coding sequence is TGTGCCAGCAGCAGCCCTAGCGACACCGGGGAGCTGTTTTTT.

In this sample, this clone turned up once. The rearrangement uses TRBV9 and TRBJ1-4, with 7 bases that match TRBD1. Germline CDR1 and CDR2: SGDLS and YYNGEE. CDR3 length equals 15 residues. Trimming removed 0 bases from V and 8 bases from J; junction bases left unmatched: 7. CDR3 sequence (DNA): TGTGCCAGCAGCGTAGACAGGGGCCCGTCGGAAAAACTGTTTTTT. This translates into CASSVDRGPSEKLFF.

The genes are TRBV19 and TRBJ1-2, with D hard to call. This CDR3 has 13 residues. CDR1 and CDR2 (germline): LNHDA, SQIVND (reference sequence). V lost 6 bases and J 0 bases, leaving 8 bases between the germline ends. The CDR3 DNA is TGTGCCAGTAGATCCCCAACTAACTATGGCTACACCTTC. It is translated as CASRSPTNYGYTF. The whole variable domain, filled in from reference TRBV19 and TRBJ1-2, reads DGGITQSPKYLFRKEGQNVTLSCEQNLNHDAMYWYRQDPGQGLRLIYYSQIVNDFQKGDIAEGYSVSREKKESFPLTVTSAQKNPTAFYLCASRSPTNYGYTFGSGTRLTVV.

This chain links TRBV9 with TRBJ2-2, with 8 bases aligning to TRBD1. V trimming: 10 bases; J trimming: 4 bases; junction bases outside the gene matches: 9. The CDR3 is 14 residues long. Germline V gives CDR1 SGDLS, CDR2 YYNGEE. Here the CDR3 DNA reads TGTGCCTCGTGGGAGCAGGGGGCCACCGGGGAGCTGTTTTTT. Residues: CASWEQGATGELFF.

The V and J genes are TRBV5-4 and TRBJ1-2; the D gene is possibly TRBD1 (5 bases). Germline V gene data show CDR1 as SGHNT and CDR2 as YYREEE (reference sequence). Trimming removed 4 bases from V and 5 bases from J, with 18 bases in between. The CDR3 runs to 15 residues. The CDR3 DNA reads TGTGCCAGCAGCCAAGGCGCCGACAGAAAGTATGGCTACACCTTC. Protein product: CASSQGADRKYGYTF.